This entry concerns a single T cell receptor beta chain. Its antigen is as yet unknown. The data were taken from a study of CD8 T cell repertoires and HIV-1 epitope variants. About the study: Controls included no peptide, Ebola AY9 epitope, and a CMV, EBV, flu pool. Tested: three Gag epitope families, Nef HW9 and YT9. Study results and caveats: Nef KF9 drew several clonotypes and HW9 one, without TAALDMSHF responses.

Sequencing of TCR beta CDR3 used immunoSEQ survey depth. TCRdb's copy holds only in-frame clones and misses some; the assay was immunoSEQ multiplex PCR. The table has 4,000 to 6,500 clones, 50% to 70% seen once; the top ten hold approximately 46%. The CDR3 covers 13 residues. Looked up from germline, CDR1 is GTSNPN and CDR2 is SVGIG (reference sequence). V was clipped by 5 bases and J by 7 bases, with 14 bases between them. This chain connects TRBV30 to TRBJ1-4; D perhaps matches TRBD1 (6 bases). The sequence came from a male donor with HIV. The specimen was cultured CD8+ T cells derived from PBMCs. CDR3 loop: CAWDRGHREKLFF. The CDR3 DNA sequence: TGTGCCTGGGACCGGGGGCACCGTGAAAAACTGTTTTTT.